This T cell receptor (beta chain) was identified during a study of HIV-infected children after antiretroviral therapy interruption. In the study overall: Children had CD4+ above 500, viral load below 50 copies/ml, either treatment arm. Most children had recorded EBV and CMV exposure. Study-level findings and limits: Naive CD4+ Gini coefficient rose by interruption end, suggesting clonal expansion. Naive CD4+ sequences overlapped less between time points once interruption began.

This clonotype occurred many times. Its antigen is currently unknown. This CDR3 spans 16 amino acids. Germline assignment: CDR1 LGHNA and CDR2 YSLEER. V lost 3 bases to trimming and J lost 3 bases, with 18 bases between them. Treatment meaning: PENTA 11 planned treatment interruption arm or continuous ART arm. Unique molecular identifiers were included in an RNA-based 3' RACE TCR library. From the 3' RACE reads, TCRdb called clonotypes with MiXCR, one entry per CDR3 protein. The table includes fewer than 45,000 distinct CDR3 sequences, approximately 7% detected once. This TCR came from a pool of human donors with HIV. Here the sequenced sample was CD45RA+ CD4+ T cells from PBMCs, pooled from several time points, taken from a donor given antiretroviral therapy, either interrupted or continuous. Subset indicated: naive CD4+ CD45RA+ CD45RO- T cells. J is TRBJ2-7 and V is TRBV4-3, with D possibly matching TRBD2 (6 bases). The CDR3 here is CASSHGPGLHDYEQYF. The CDR3 DNA follows: TGCGCCAGCAGCCACGGCCCGGGACTCCACGACTACGAGCAGTACTTC.